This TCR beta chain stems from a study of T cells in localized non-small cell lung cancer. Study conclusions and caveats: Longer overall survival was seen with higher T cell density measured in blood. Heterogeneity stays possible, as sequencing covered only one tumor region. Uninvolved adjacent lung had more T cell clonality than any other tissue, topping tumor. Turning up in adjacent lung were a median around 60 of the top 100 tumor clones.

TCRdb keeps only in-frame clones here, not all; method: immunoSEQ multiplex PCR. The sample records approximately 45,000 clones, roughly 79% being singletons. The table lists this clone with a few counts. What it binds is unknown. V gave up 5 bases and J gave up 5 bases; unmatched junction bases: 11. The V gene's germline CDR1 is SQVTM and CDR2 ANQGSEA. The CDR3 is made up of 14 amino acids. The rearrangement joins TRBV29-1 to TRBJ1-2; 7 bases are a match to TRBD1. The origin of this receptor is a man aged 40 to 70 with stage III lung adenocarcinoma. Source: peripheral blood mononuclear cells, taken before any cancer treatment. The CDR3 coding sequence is TGCAGCGTTCTCCGGGACAGAGGCGGGTATGGCTACACCTTC. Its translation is CSVLRDRGGYGYTF.